These 17 T cell receptor beta chains share one sample of origin, sequenced in a study of cytomegalovirus exposure and HLA in healthy donors. A multiplex PCR was run with 60 Vbeta primers and 13 Jbeta primers. The data were produced by immunoSEQ multiplex PCR, yet TCRdb's version contains in-frame clones alone and is incomplete. The sample carries roughly 110,000 clones, 70% to 85% recorded once. Sequencing was carried out using PBMCs. The source is a man aged 60-69 years in good health and CMV-seronegative.

About this clone itself: At one end, the junction sequence differs from germline, possibly due to a read error. This chain links TRBV6-6 with TRBJ1-2; unclear D gene. Looked up from germline, CDR1 is MNHNY and CDR2 is SVGAGI (reference sequence). The CDR3 is 13 residues long. CDR3 sequence (DNA): TGTGCCAGCAGTTACGCGCTAAACTATGGCTGCACCTTC. Its protein is CASSYALNYGCTF.

This rearrangement joins TRBV25-1 to TRBJ2-3; tentatively, D is TRBD2 (7 bases). CDR1 MGHDK and CDR2 SYGVNS come from the germline V gene. The V end lost 2 bases, the J end lost 6 bases, and 18 bases lay between the germline ends. The CDR3 spans 16 residues. The chain's CDR3 is CASSESAGAPGDTQYF. CDR3 sequence (DNA): TGTGCCAGCAGTGAAAGTGCGGGGGCCCCAGGGGATACGCAGTATTTT.

This clone has more than one count but fewer than ten. The V and J genes are TRBV9 and TRBJ2-5; the match to TRBD1 covers 8 bases. Losses at the gene ends were 0 bases for V and 4 bases for J; bases not matched to a gene: 5. The CDR3 loop spans 15 amino acids. Looked up from germline, CDR1 is SGDLS and CDR2 is YYNGEE. CDR3 in amino acids: CASSVDRGVGETQYF. In DNA, the CDR3 is TGTGCCAGCAGCGTAGACAGGGGGGTGGGAGAGACCCAGTACTTC.

V gene TRBV11-2 combines with J gene TRBJ1-2; possible D gene TRBD1, 5 bases. The CDR3 contains 15 residues. V was cut by 4 bases and J by 0 bases, with 12 bases left in between. Germline assignment: CDR1 SGHAT and CDR2 FQNNGV. The CDR3 is CASSYGGRTNYGYTF. In nucleotides, the CDR3 is TGTGCCAGCAGCTACGGGGGACGTACTAACTATGGCTACACCTTC.

This chain joins TRBV7-2 and TRBJ2-7; a weak D match, TRBD1 (6 bases). This CDR3 has 13 residues. Deletions cut 1 base from V and 6 bases from J, with 10 bases between. Germline V lookup: CDR1 SGHTA, CDR2 FQGNSA. The CDR3 DNA sequence: TGTGCCAGCAGCTTAGGGGGGCTTAGCGAGCAGTACGTC. It codes for CASSLGGLSEQYV.

The CDR3 DNA is TGTGCCAGCAGAGGACAGGGGACAGATACGCAGTATTTT. It yields the protein CASRGQGTDTQYF. This sequence joins TRBV7-3 and TRBJ2-3, with 9 nucleotides matching TRBD1. The V and J ends lost 6 bases and 3 bases, in that order; junction bases with no gene match: 1. Germline CDR1 SGHTA, CDR2 FQGTGA. This CDR3 spans 13 amino acids.

This clone was recorded a few times. Here the CDR3 DNA reads TGCGCCAGCGCATGGGACAGGGGCTACAATGAGCAGTTCTTC. It yields the protein CASAWDRGYNEQFF. The chain links TRBV5-1 to TRBJ2-1; 10 nucleotides align to TRBD1. Germline loops: CDR1 SGHRS, CDR2 YFSETQ. V trimming: 7 bases; J trimming: 3 bases; junction bases outside the gene matches: 4. The CDR3 has 14 amino acids.

This chain connects TRBV6-5 to TRBJ1-5; no clear D. This CDR3 has 13 residues. Germline CDR1 reads MNHEY; CDR2 reads SVGAGI. The ends were cut back, 5 bases at V and 7 bases at J, with 12 bases in the middle. The CDR3 sequence is CASSRAGSQPQHF. The CDR3 DNA sequence: TGTGCCAGCAGTAGGGCGGGGAGCCAGCCCCAGCATTTT.

This chain uses TRBV2 with TRBJ2-5; the match to TRBD2 covers 9 bases. This CDR3 comprises 15 residues. Per germline, CDR1 SNHLY and CDR2 FYNNEI. The ends lost 7 bases at V and 4 bases at J; junction bases unmatched: 10. The DNA for the CDR3 is TGTGCCAGCAAGGTGTTAGCGGGGGTTGGAGAGACCCAGTACTTC. It yields the protein CASKVLAGVGETQYF.

The chain is built from TRBV27 and TRBJ2-1; D perhaps matches TRBD1 (6 bases). CDR1 is MNHEY, CDR2 SMNVEV, per germline (reference sequence). The CDR3 extends over 17 amino acids. The germline V and J ends were trimmed by 0 bases and 6 bases, with 18 bases remaining between them. The CDR3 here is CASSLSAGDTGTNEQFF. The DNA for the CDR3 is TGTGCCAGCAGTTTATCGGCCGGTGACACAGGGACCAATGAGCAGTTCTTC.

The chain links TRBV7-2 to TRBJ2-7; D is possibly TRBD2 (5 bases). Trimming took 0 bases from V and 2 from J, leaving 11 bases between them. The CDR3 is made up of 15 amino acids. In germline, CDR1 is SGHTA, CDR2 FQGNSA. The CDR3 is CASSLALTGTYEQYF. In DNA form, the CDR3 reads TGTGCCAGCAGCTTAGCCCTGACGGGGACCTACGAGCAGTACTTC.

This rearrangement joins TRBV28 to TRBJ2-7; 7 bases align to TRBD1. CDR1 is MDHEN and CDR2 is SYDVKM in the germline V gene. The CDR3 has 16 amino acids. V lost 6 bases, J lost 2 bases, and 13 bases stayed unmatched. As DNA, the CDR3 is TGTGCCAGCAGGCCTAAGACAGGGTCCTTTGCCTACGAGCAGTACGTC. Its protein is CASRPKTGSFAYEQYV.

This sequence joins TRBV5-1 and TRBJ2-1; 11 bases map to TRBD1. Germline V gene sequence: CDR1 SGHRS, CDR2 YFSETQ. The CDR3 is made up of 17 amino acids. V lost 0 bases and J lost 5; bases outside the gene matches: 7. The CDR3 reads CASSLAPGTGGNNEQFF. CDR3 bases: TGCGCCAGCAGCTTGGCCCCCGGGACAGGGGGGAACAATGAGCAGTTCTTC.

The V and J genes are TRBV11-3 and TRBJ2-5; TRBD1 matches at 8 bases. The CDR3 has 14 residues. Germline lookup yields CDR1 SGHNT and CDR2 YENEEA. Trimming cost V 5 bases and J 5 bases; bases outside gene matches: 7. CDR3 coding DNA: TGTGCCAGCAGCCCCGGGACAGGACAGGAGACCCAGTACTTC. Translated: CASSPGTGQETQYF.

The V and J genes are TRBV19 and TRBJ1-2; D perhaps matches TRBD1 (5 bases). The CDR3 has 13 residues. The V gene lost 11 bases and the J gene lost 3 bases, with 16 bases spanning the gap. Germline CDR1 reads LNHDA; CDR2 reads SQIVND (reference sequence). The CDR3 coding sequence is TGTGCCTCGACCGCGACAGCTCACTATGGCTACACCTTC. This codes for CASTATAHYGYTF.

This clone has only a few counts. V is TRBV6-5 and J is TRBJ1-2; a possible D gene is TRBD1 (5 bases). The germline V and J ends were trimmed by 0 bases and 6 bases, with 14 bases remaining between them. The CDR3 runs to 15 residues. Germline CDR1 reads MNHEY; CDR2 reads SVGAGI. The CDR3 sequence is CASSYSIRGRDGYTF. The CDR3 coding sequence is TGTGCCAGCAGTTACTCGATAAGGGGAAGGGATGGCTACACCTTC.

This clone was observed a few times. The V and J genes are TRBV2 and TRBJ1-4; D remains unclear. The germline V and J ends were trimmed by 5 bases and 8 bases, with 3 bases remaining between them. Germline V lookup: CDR1 SNHLY, CDR2 FYNNEI. The CDR3 runs 10 residues. The CDR3 nucleotides are TGTGCCAGCAGTCTGGAAAAACTGTTTTTT. Protein product: CASSLEKLFF.